The 32 T cell receptor beta chains given below trace back to one sample, sequenced in a study of cytomegalovirus exposure and HLA in healthy donors (dated by TCRdb to about 2017). Library generation was performed with the immunoSEQ multiplex PCR assay. For the multiplex PCR, a mixture combining 60 forward primers for TCR Vbeta segments and 13 reverse primers for TCR Jbeta segments was used. TCRdb carries this immuneACCESS record with in-frame sequences only. Its versions omit some clonotypes, under half of them owing to an unresolved V gene in the studies checked, with the rest unexplained. For this sample there are some 190,000 clones; around 80% appear just once. The top ten constitute around 1.4% of the sample. The sequenced material came from PBMCs. The receptors come from a girl aged 5 to 17 in good health and CMV-seropositive.

This sequence joins TRBV6-5 and TRBJ1-1; TRBD1 matches at 9 bases. This CDR3 region has 15 residues. CDR1 MNHEY and CDR2 SVGAGI come from the germline V gene. V lost 2 bases to trimming and J lost 5 bases; unmatched junction nucleotides: 6. This CDR3 is CASSYGDREVTEAFF. CDR3 sequence (DNA): TGTGCCAGCAGTTACGGGGACAGGGAGGTGACTGAAGCTTTCTTT.

The chain has TRBV11-1 and TRBJ2-7; D not certain. The CDR3 consists of 12 residues. With 5 bases removed from V and 2 bases from J, the gap between germline ends came to 7 bases. From germline, CDR1 is SGHAT and CDR2 FQDESV (reference sequence). The CDR3 sequence: CASSTNPYEQYF. The DNA for the CDR3 is TGTGCCAGCAGCACAAATCCCTACGAGCAGTACTTC.

The chain is built from TRBV5-6 and TRBJ2-5, with D perhaps matching TRBD2 (6 bases). Gene TRBJ2-7 matches the end of the DNA better, so the J call may be wrong. CDR1 and CDR2 (germline): SGHDT, YYEEEE. This CDR3 has 15 residues. CDR3 DNA: TGTGCCAGCAGCTGGGTTCGGGGGAGTCTGTACGAGCAGTACTTC. Translated: CASSWVRGSLYEQYF.

The table lists this clone with a few counts. The chain couples TRBV5-5 to TRBJ1-3; 10 bases map to TRBD1. With 2 bases clipped from V and 4 bases from J, the junction kept 15 bases outside the gene matches. Germline CDR1 is SGHKS and CDR2 is YYEKEE (reference sequence). The CDR3 extends over 19 amino acids. CDR3 sequence: CASSLSLPAGQGKGNTIYF. The DNA for the CDR3 is TGTGCCAGCAGCTTATCACTCCCGGCGGGACAGGGGAAGGGAAACACCATATATTTT.

V is TRBV4-1 and J is TRBJ2-2; TRBD1 matches at 7 bases. Germline CDR1 MGHRA, CDR2 YSYEKL. V shed 4 bases, J shed 1 base, and the junction held 12 bases outside the gene matches. There are 18 residues in the CDR3. The CDR3 loop is CASSPTPEQGRNTGELFF. CDR3 DNA: TGCGCCAGCAGCCCAACCCCAGAACAGGGGAGGAACACCGGGGAGCTGTTTTTT.

The chain links TRBV2 to TRBJ1-5, with D possibly matching TRBD1 (6 bases). The CDR3 runs to 13 residues. V was shortened by 7 bases and J by 6 bases, with 13 bases between the two germline ends. Germline values: CDR1 SNHLY, CDR2 FYNNEI. The CDR3 coding sequence is TGTGCCAGCACCTTACAGGGAGCTCAGCCCCAGCATTTT. Residues: CASTLQGAQPQHF. The variable domain in full, completed from reference TRBV2 and TRBJ1-5, reads EPEVTQTPSHQVTQMGQEVILRCVPISNHLYFYWYRQILGQKVEFLVSFYNNEISEKSEIFDDQFSVERPDGSNFTLKIRSTKLEDSAMYFCASTLQGAQPQHFGDGTRLSIL.

The rearrangement links TRBV6-5 to TRBJ2-7, with D perhaps matching TRBD1 (7 bases). Germline CDR1 and CDR2: MNHEY and SVGAGI. The length of the CDR3 is 14 residues. Trimming took 6 bases from V and 4 from J, leaving 16 bases between them. The CDR3 loop reads CASSLRTGGYEQYF. In DNA, the CDR3 is TGTGCCAGCAGCTTACGGACAGGAGGGTACGAGCAGTACTTC.

The V call is TRBV10-3, the J call TRBJ2-3, with TRBD2 identical over 14 bases. The J segment lost 2 bases and the V segment lost 3 bases, leaving 19 bases of the junction unmatched. CDR1 is ENHRY and CDR2 is SYGVKD in the germline V gene. The CDR3 has 22 amino acids. CDR3 residues: CAISDPLAGTSGRPKFTDTQYF. As DNA, the CDR3 is TGTGCCATCAGTGACCCTTTAGCTGGGACTAGCGGGAGACCTAAATTCACAGATACGCAGTATTTT.

This clone was seen only a few times. The chain joins TRBV5-1 to TRBJ2-1, with 11 bases that match TRBD2. V was pared by 0 bases and J by 4 bases, with 3 bases of the junction left unmatched. This CDR3 has 16 amino acids. Germline V lookup: CDR1 SGHRS, CDR2 YFSETQ. This CDR3 is CASSLGGLAAYNEQFF. CDR3 in DNA: TGCGCCAGCAGCTTGGGGGGACTAGCGGCGTACAATGAGCAGTTCTTC.

The chain has TRBV27 and TRBJ1-1; the match to TRBD1 covers 8 bases. Germline CDR1 is MNHEY and CDR2 is SMNVEV (reference sequence). V lost 1 base, J lost 2 bases, and 9 bases stayed unmatched. The CDR3 extends over 17 amino acids. The CDR3 nucleotides are TGTGCCAGCAGTTTATTTCGACAGGGGTCCCATAACACTGAAGCTTTCTTT. As protein: CASSLFRQGSHNTEAFF.

The J gene is TRBJ2-5, the V gene TRBV27; possible D gene TRBD2, 6 bases. Germline CDR1 is MNHEY and CDR2 is SMNVEV (reference sequence). Trimming removed 5 bases at V and 2 bases at J, with 9 bases between. There are 13 residues in the CDR3. CDR3 in DNA: TGTGCCAGCAGTCGGGACTTACAAGAGACCCAGTACTTC. Its translation: CASSRDLQETQYF.

The sample holds one count of this clone. The J gene is TRBJ2-7, the V gene TRBV11-3; 9 bases are a match to TRBD2. Germline loops: CDR1 SGHNT, CDR2 YENEEA. J was trimmed by 5 bases and V by 1 base; bases with no gene match: 3. The CDR3 contains 14 residues. The CDR3 reads CASSLVLAGHEQYF. CDR3 DNA: TGTGCCAGCAGCTTAGTACTAGCGGGCCACGAGCAGTACTTC. The whole variable domain, filled in from reference TRBV11-3 and TRBJ2-7, reads EAGVVQSPRYKIIEKKQPVAFWCNPISGHNTLYWYLQNLGQGPELLIRYENEEAVDDSQLPKDRFSAERLKGVDSTLKIQPAELGDSAVYLCASSLVLAGHEQYFGPGTRLTVT.

CDR3 loop: CASSSYQDEQFF. DNA for the CDR3: TGTGCCAGCAGCTCCTACCAAGATGAGCAGTTCTTC. The chain has TRBV7-6 and TRBJ2-1; D gene ambiguous. Germline values: CDR1 SGHVS, CDR2 FNYEAQ. Deletions cut 4 bases from V and 8 bases from J, with 9 bases between. This CDR3 is built from 12 residues.

This clone was seen a few times. This rearrangement joins TRBV12-5 to TRBJ2-1; the match to TRBD2 covers 7 bases. After removal of 0 bases from V and 1 base from J, the junction contained 6 bases not matched to a gene. Germline V gene sequence: CDR1 LGHNT, CDR2 FRNRAP. This CDR3 is 17 amino acids long. As DNA, the CDR3 is TGTGCTAGTGGTTTGGTACTCACCGGGAGGTCCTACAATGAGCAGTTCTTC. As protein: CASGLVLTGRSYNEQFF.

This chain connects TRBV6-6 to TRBJ2-3; a possible D gene is TRBD2 (5 bases). The V gene's germline CDR1 is MNHNY and CDR2 SVGAGI (reference sequence). The CDR3 spans 14 residues. V lost 2 bases and J lost 0, with 6 bases in between. Here the CDR3 DNA reads TGTGCCAGCAGTTACGAGGGTAGCACAGATACGCAGTATTTT. The encoded protein is CASSYEGSTDTQYF.

This chain connects TRBV5-5 to TRBJ1-4, with a weak D call TRBD1 (6 bases). Germline CDR1 SGHKS, CDR2 YYEKEE (reference sequence). Trimming took off 5 bases at V and 0 bases at J, with 11 bases between the two ends. This CDR3 contains 15 residues. In DNA form, the CDR3 reads TGTGCCAGCAGGGGGGCGTGGGCAACTAATGAAAAACTGTTTTTT. Protein: CASRGAWATNEKLFF.

The J gene is TRBJ2-2, the V gene TRBV9, with TRBD2 matching over 7 bases. After removal of 3 bases from V and 7 bases from J, the junction contained 3 bases not matched to a gene. Germline V gene lookup returns CDR1 SGDLS and CDR2 YYNGEE. The CDR3 is 13 residues long. CDR3 sequence reads: CASSAIAGGELFF. For the CDR3, the DNA is TGTGCCAGCAGCGCGATAGCGGGCGGGGAGCTGTTTTTT.

The chain recombines TRBV6-5 with TRBJ2-1; the match to TRBD2 covers 9 bases. CDR1 and CDR2 from the germline V gene are MNHEY and SVGAGI. The CDR3 is 16 residues long. With 2 bases clipped from V and 2 bases from J, the junction kept 4 bases outside the gene matches. The CDR3 DNA is TGTGCCAGCAGTTACGGGGCTAGCGGGGCCTACAATGAGCAGTTCTTC. It yields the protein CASSYGASGAYNEQFF.

This clone was counted a few times. V usage is TRBV19 and J usage is TRBJ2-7; 7 bases are a match to TRBD1. The CDR3 sequence is 16 residues long. From germline, CDR1 is LNHDA and CDR2 SQIVND (reference sequence). J lost 0 bases, V lost 0 bases, and 5 bases had no gene match. CDR3 in DNA: TGTGCCAGTAGTATAGATCCCACAGGGGTCTCCTACGAGCAGTACTTC. As protein: CASSIDPTGVSYEQYF.

This chain uses TRBV28 with TRBJ1-2; possible D gene TRBD1, 5 bases. The CDR3 consists of 13 residues. Germline V lookup: CDR1 MDHEN, CDR2 SYDVKM. Trimming took 3 bases from V and 4 from J, leaving 9 bases between them. CDR3 nucleotides: TGTGCCAGCAGTTTGGAGGGGCGCTATGGCTACACCTTC. It encodes CASSLEGRYGYTF.

In its sample, this clone was seen once. The chain links TRBV7-9 to TRBJ1-2; D remains ambiguous. The V gene's germline CDR1 is SEHNR and CDR2 FQNEAQ (reference sequence). This CDR3 has 13 residues. V was pared by 6 bases and J by 4 bases, with 12 bases between. The chain's CDR3 is CASSTQEGYGYTF. CDR3 bases: TGTGCCAGCAGTACTCAGGAGGGCTATGGCTACACCTTC. Variable domain in full (rest from reference TRBV7-9 and TRBJ1-2): DTGVSQNPRHKITKRGQNVTFRCDPISEHNRLYWYRQTLGQGPEFLTYFQNEAQLEKSRLLSDRFSAERPKGSFSTLEIQRTEQGDSAMYLCASSTQEGYGYTFGSGTRLTVV.

V usage is TRBV2 and J usage is TRBJ2-5, with 15 bases matching TRBD2. The CDR3 has 16 residues. Germline V gene data show CDR1 as SNHLY and CDR2 as FYNNEI. V lost 8 bases and J lost 2; bases outside the gene matches: 6. The CDR3 region has the DNA TGTGCCAGCTCCCGAGGACTAGCGGGAGGGCAAGAGACCCAGTACTTC. Translated, it gives CASSRGLAGGQETQYF.

This clone was seen more than once but under ten times. The rearrangement joins TRBV7-6 to TRBJ2-7, with 7 bases identical to TRBD1. Losses at the gene ends were 1 base for V and 5 bases for J; bases not matched to a gene: 8. The CDR3 length is 15 residues. CDR1 and CDR2 (germline): SGHVS, FNYEAQ. The CDR3 DNA follows: TGTGCCAGCAGCTTAGGAGGGACAGTATCCCACGAGCAGTACTTC. Translating gives CASSLGGTVSHEQYF. Filled out from reference TRBV7-6 and TRBJ2-7, the complete variable domain reads GAGVSQSPRYKVTKRGQDVALRCDPISGHVSLYWYRQALGQGPEFLTYFNYEAQQDKSGLPNDRFSAERPEGSISTLTIQRTEQRDSAMYRCASSLGGTVSHEQYFGPGTRLTVT.

This sequence joins TRBV6-5 and TRBJ2-7, with D hard to call. Germline CDR1 MNHEY, CDR2 SVGAGI. V was clipped by 5 bases and J by 0 bases, with 5 bases between them. The CDR3 is 12 residues long. CDR3 nucleotide sequence: TGTGCCAGCAGTCTCAGCTCCTACGAGCAGTACTTC. Residues: CASSLSSYEQYF.

This chain uses TRBV7-3 with TRBJ2-1; no clear D. With 3 bases removed from V and 8 bases from J, the gap between germline ends came to 11 bases. Germline V lookup: CDR1 SGHTA, CDR2 FQGTGA. This CDR3 has 13 residues. Here the CDR3 reads CASSLVEADEQFF. CDR3 DNA sequence: TGTGCCAGCAGCTTGGTCGAGGCGGATGAGCAGTTCTTC.

V is TRBV4-1 and J is TRBJ1-4, with unresolved D. V gave up 0 bases and J gave up 0 bases, with 8 bases separating them. CDR1 and CDR2 from the germline V gene are MGHRA and YSYEKL. The CDR3 loop spans 16 amino acids. DNA of the CDR3: TGCGCCAGCAGCCAAGAAGTGGCAGCAACTAATGAAAAACTGTTTTTT. It encodes CASSQEVAATNEKLFF.

The rearrangement links TRBV6-1 to TRBJ1-5; D is unresolved. Germline V gives CDR1 MNHNS, CDR2 SASEGT. V lost 7 bases to trimming and J lost 1 base, with 14 bases between them. This CDR3 comprises 15 residues. CDR3 in DNA: TGTGCCAGCACCCACGGGGAGGTAAGCAATCAGCCCCAGCATTTT. This gives the protein CASTHGEVSNQPQHF.

As concerns this clone: Other DNA sequences from this sample encode an identical CDR3 as well. This rearrangement joins TRBV6-1 to TRBJ2-7; perhaps TRBD2 as D (7 bases). This CDR3 is 13 amino acids long. The germline gives CDR1 MNHNS, CDR2 SASEGT. V dropped 2 bases and J dropped 3 bases, with 8 bases sitting between them. For the CDR3, the DNA is TGTGCCAGCAGTGAAAGGGGGGGCTACGAGCAGTACTTC. Protein product: CASSERGGYEQYF.

This chain joins TRBV10-3 and TRBJ2-5; 8 bases align to TRBD2. The CDR3 length is 12 residues. V dropped 9 bases and J dropped 2; count of bases not matched to a gene: 2. From germline, CDR1 is ENHRY and CDR2 SYGVKD. The CDR3 DNA follows: TGTGCCATAGGACTAGCACAAGAGACCCAGTACTTC. Its translation is CAIGLAQETQYF.

The rearrangement uses TRBV19 and TRBJ2-5, with 7 bases fitting TRBD2. The V gene's germline CDR1 is LNHDA and CDR2 SQIVND (reference sequence). V was clipped by 5 bases and J by 0 bases; unmatched bases: 6. The length of the CDR3 is 15 residues. The CDR3 DNA follows: TGTGCCAGTAGTCCCTTACTAGCGTACCAAGAGACCCAGTACTTC. Protein product: CASSPLLAYQETQYF.

The gene calls are TRBV4-2 and TRBJ2-1, with 10 bases matching TRBD2. Germline V gene sequence: CDR1 LGHNA, CDR2 YNFKEQ. The CDR3 spans 17 residues. The V and J ends lost 0 bases and 2 bases, in that order; junction bases with no gene match: 4. CDR3 coding DNA: TGTGCCAGCAGCCAAGATTTAGCGGGAGGCGCCTACAATGAGCAGTTCTTC. Encoded protein: CASSQDLAGGAYNEQFF.

V gene TRBV4-1 combines with J gene TRBJ1-4, with D uncertain. The germline V gene has CDR1 MGHRA and CDR2 YSYEKL. The CDR3 length is 16 residues. The germline V and J ends were trimmed by 4 bases and 8 bases, with 20 bases remaining between them. DNA of the CDR3: TGCGCCAGCAGCCTCAACCCAGGTGGGAGTCGCGAAAAACTGTTTTTT. Amino acid sequence: CASSLNPGGSREKLFF.